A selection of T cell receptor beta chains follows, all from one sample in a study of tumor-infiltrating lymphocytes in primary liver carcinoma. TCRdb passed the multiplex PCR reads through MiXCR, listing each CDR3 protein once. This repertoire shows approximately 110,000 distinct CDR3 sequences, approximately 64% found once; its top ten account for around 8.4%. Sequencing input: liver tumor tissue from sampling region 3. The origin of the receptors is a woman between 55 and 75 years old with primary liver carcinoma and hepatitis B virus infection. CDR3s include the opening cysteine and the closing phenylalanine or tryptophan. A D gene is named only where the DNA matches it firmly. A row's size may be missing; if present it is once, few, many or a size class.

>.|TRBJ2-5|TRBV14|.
CASNQDVFETQYF
TGTGCCAGCAACCAAGACGTTTTCGAGACCCAGTACTTC
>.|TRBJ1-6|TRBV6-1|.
CTSSDKTENSPLHF
TGCACCAGCAGTGATAAGACGGAGAATTCACCCCTCCACTTT
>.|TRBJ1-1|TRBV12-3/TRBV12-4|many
CASSPGHPYEAFF
TGTGCCAGCAGTCCGGGACACCCCTATGAAGCTTTCTTT
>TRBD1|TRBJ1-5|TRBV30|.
CAWSVRDRFTSDGQPQHF
TGTGCCTGGAGTGTAAGGGACAGGTTTACAAGTGACGGTCAGCCCCAGCATTTT
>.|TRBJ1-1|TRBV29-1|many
CSVENGANTEAFF
TGCAGCGTTGAGAATGGGGCAAACACTGAAGCTTTCTTT
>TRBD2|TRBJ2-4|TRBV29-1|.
CSGGIGGYVQYF
TGCAGCGGCGGAATCGGGGGGTACGTTCAGTACTTC
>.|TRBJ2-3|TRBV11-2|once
CASSSRDPRTDTECF
TGTGCCAGCAGCTCTCGAGACCCCCGCACAGATACGGAGTGTTTT
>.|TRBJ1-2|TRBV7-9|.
CASSYQLGPYGYTF
TGTGCCAGCAGCTACCAACTTGGTCCCTATGGCTACACCTTC
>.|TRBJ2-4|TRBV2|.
CASSYEQGIQYF
TGTGCCAGCAGTTACGAACAGGGCATTCAGTACTTC
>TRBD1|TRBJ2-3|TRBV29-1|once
CGAHTRGRVDTQYF
TGCGGCGCCCACACCAGGGGGCGCGTAGATACGCAGTATTTT
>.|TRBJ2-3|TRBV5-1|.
CASSSERRVSDTQYF
TGCGCCAGCAGCTCGGAACGTCGAGTGTCAGATACGCAGTATTTT
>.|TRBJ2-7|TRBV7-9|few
CASSESGGFYEQYF
TGTGCCAGCAGCGAGTCGGGGGGCTTCTACGAGCAGTACTTC
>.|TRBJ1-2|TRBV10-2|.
CANKTGRVTTF
TGCGCCAACAAGACCGGGCGGGTAACCACCTTC
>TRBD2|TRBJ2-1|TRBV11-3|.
CTSSPRGSGNNVQFF
TGTACCAGCAGTCCTCGGGGTAGCGGGAACAATGTGCAGTTCTTC
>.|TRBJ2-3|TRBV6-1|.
CASSRDRATDTQYF
TGCGCCAGCAGTCGTGATCGGGCGACAGATACGCAGTATTTT
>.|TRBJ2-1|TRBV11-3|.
CASSLGASNNEQFF
TGTGCCAGCAGCTTAGGGGCCAGCAACAATGAGCAGTTTTTC
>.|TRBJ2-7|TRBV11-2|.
CTSSLAAWRYEHYF
TGTACCAGCAGCTTAGCAGCGTGGAGGTACGAGCACTACTTC
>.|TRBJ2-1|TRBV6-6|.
CASTHTGTSYGQFF
TGTGCCAGCACCCATACCGGGACGTCGTACGGGCAGTTCTTC
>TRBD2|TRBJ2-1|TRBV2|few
CASMGLAGRYNEQFF
TGTGCCAGCATGGGACTAGCGGGACGATACAATGAGCAGTTCTTC
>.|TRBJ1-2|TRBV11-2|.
CANNLGSVGYTF
TGTGCCAACAACTTAGGCAGCGTGGGCTACACCTTC
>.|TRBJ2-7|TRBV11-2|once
CASGLEWWQFHEQYF
TGTGCCAGCGGCTTAGAATGGTGGCAGTTCCACGAGCAGTACTTC
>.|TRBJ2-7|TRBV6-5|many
CASSKWTRSSYEQYF
TGTGCCAGCAGTAAATGGACCAGGAGCTCCTACGAGCAGTACTTC
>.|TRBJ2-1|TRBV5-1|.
CASSLGGGSEYNEQFF
TGCGCCAGCAGCTTGGGTGGGGGTAGCGAGTACAATGAGCAGTTCTTC
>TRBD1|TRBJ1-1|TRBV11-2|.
CASSLKVDREAFF
TGTGCCAGCAGCTTGAAAGTGGACAGGGAAGCTTTCTTT
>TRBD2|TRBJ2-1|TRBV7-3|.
CASSLKSGLAGINEQFF
TGTGCCAGCAGCTTAAAATCGGGACTAGCGGGAATAAATGAGCAGTTCTTC
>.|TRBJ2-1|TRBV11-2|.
CASSSYWGPEQFF
TGTGCCAGCAGCTCGTACTGGGGGCCTGAGCAGTTCTTT
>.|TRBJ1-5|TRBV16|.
CASSQLGGNQHQHF
TGTGCCAGCAGCCAATTAGGAGGAAATCAGCACCAGCATTTT
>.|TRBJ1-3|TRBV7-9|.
CASSLGAGSSGNTIYF
TGTGCCAGCAGCTTGGGGGCCGGAAGCTCTGGAAACACCATATATTTT
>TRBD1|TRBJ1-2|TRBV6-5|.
CASSREGTGYDYTF
TGTGCCAGCAGTCGCGAAGGGACAGGGTATGACTACACCTTC